The present T cell receptor beta chain was sequenced within a study of T cell changes during pregnancy in multiple sclerosis. V lost 6 bases, J lost 9 bases, and 12 bases lay in between. There are 12 residues in the CDR3. The germline CDR1 and CDR2 sequences are MNHNY and SVGAGI (reference sequence). This clone was recorded only once. Data came from immunoSEQ multiplex PCR; TCRdb stores just in-frame clones and leaves some out. The data show about 70,000 clones, 80% to 95% seen once. This TCR was sampled from a female donor with multiple sclerosis, enrolled in a pregnancy study. The gene calls are TRBV6-6 and TRBJ1-5, with no clear D. This specimen consisted of CD4+ T cells from peripheral blood mononuclear cells, obtained after pregnancy. CDR3 DNA sequence: TGTGCCAGCAGCCGTACAACCGCGCCCCAGCATTTT. It yields the protein CASSRTTAPQHF.